This T cell receptor beta chain was documented in a study of blood T cell repertoires in COVID-19. For the study at large: Both acute and convalescent COVID-19 samples were obtained from the United States, Italy and Spain. The cDNA or gDNA used as material had been derived from T cells, B-cell-depleted T cells, or PBMCs.

This table comes from immunoSEQ multiplex PCR, and its TCRdb copy is limited to in-frame clones, with some not included. The repertoire holds 150,000 to 200,000 clones, with 60% to 80% as singletons. This clone was recorded once. Germline V lookup: CDR1 SEHNR, CDR2 FQNEAQ (reference sequence). This CDR3 region has 12 residues. V lost 4 bases, J lost 4 bases, and 5 bases lay in between. The TCR sequence derives from a man in his sixties or seventies with acute or convalescent COVID-19. This chain uses TRBV7-9 with TRBJ2-1; no clear D. The sample taken for sequencing was peripheral blood. The CDR3 bases are TGTGCCAGCAGCTCCCAGTACAATGAGCAGTTCTTC. This gives the protein CASSSQYNEQFF.